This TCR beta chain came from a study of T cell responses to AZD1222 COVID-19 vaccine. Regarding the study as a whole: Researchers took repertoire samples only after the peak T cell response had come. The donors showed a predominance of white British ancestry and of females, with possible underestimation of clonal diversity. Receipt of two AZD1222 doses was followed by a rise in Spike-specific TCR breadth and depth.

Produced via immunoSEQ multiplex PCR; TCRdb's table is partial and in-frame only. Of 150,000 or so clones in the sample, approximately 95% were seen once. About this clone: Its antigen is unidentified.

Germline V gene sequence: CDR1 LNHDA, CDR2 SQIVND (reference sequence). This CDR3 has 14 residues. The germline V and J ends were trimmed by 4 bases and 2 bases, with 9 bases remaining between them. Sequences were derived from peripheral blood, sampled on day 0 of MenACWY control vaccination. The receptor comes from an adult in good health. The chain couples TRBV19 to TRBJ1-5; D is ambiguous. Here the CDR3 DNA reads TGTGCCAGTAGTAACGCGGGCGGCAATCAGCCCCAGCATTTT. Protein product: CASSNAGGNQPQHF.